The 19 T cell receptor beta chains below come from one sample, sequenced in a study of blood T cell repertoires in COVID-19. Some clones are missing from TCRdb's copy, which holds only in-frame ones; the method was immunoSEQ multiplex PCR. The sample shows under 200,000 clones, roughly 86% of them seen only once. Sequences were obtained from peripheral blood. The receptors derive from a man aged 35 to 55 with active or convalescent COVID-19.

V is TRBV10-2 and J is TRBJ2-5; D might be TRBD1 (6 bases). Germline CDR1 reads WSHSY; CDR2 reads SAAADI. V was shortened by 6 bases and J by 0 bases, with 8 bases between the two germline ends. The CDR3 contains 13 residues. CDR3: CASSRQDQETQYF. DNA of the CDR3: TGCGCCAGCAGCCGACAGGACCAAGAGACCCAGTACTTC.

The CDR3 sequence: CASIPLGTGGRSPLHF. Written as DNA, the CDR3 is TGTGCCAGCATTCCCCTTGGGACAGGGGGCAGATCACCCCTCCACTTT. The chain uses TRBV2 and TRBJ1-6, with 12 bases matching TRBD1. Unmatched junction bases numbered 11, after V lost 7 bases and J lost 10 bases. Germline CDR1 reads SNHLY; CDR2 reads FYNNEI. The CDR3 has 16 residues.

The chain is built from TRBV29-1 and TRBJ1-3; D unresolved. Germline CDR1 reads SQVTM; CDR2 reads ANQGSEA. The ends were cut back, 3 bases at V and 3 bases at J, with 6 bases in the middle. The CDR3 sequence is 12 residues long. CDR3 in DNA: TGCAGCGTTGAGGGAGTTGGAAACACCATATATTTT. This gives the protein CSVEGVGNTIYF.

This clone showed up just a few times. This chain links TRBV11-1 with TRBJ1-3; no reliable D call. Germline loops: CDR1 SGHAT, CDR2 FQDESV (reference sequence). The V end was cut by 2 bases, the J end by 0 bases, with 11 bases between. CDR3 size: 16 residues. CDR3 DNA: TGTGCCAGCAGCTTATTGGCATCCGACTCTGGAAACACCATATATTTT. This translates into CASSLLASDSGNTIYF.

The chain employs TRBV11-2 and TRBJ2-1; 9 bases are shared with TRBD2. The germline CDR1 and CDR2 sequences are SGHAT and FQNNGV. V trimming: 5 bases; J trimming: 4 bases; junction bases outside the gene matches: 6. The CDR3 runs 15 residues. The CDR3 is CASSATGLAYNEQFF. CDR3 bases: TGTGCCAGCAGCGCCACGGGACTAGCATACAATGAGCAGTTCTTC.

This rearrangement joins TRBV5-1 to TRBJ1-3, with D maybe TRBD1 (6 bases). Trimming pared 3 bases from V and 0 bases from J, leaving 13 bases between. CDR3 length: 16 residues. Germline assignment: CDR1 SGHRS and CDR2 YFSETQ. Written as DNA, the CDR3 is TGCGCCAGCAGCTGGGGCGGACAGAGCTCTGGAAACACCATATATTTT. It specifies CASSWGGQSSGNTIYF.

The chain is built from TRBV27 and TRBJ2-7; 10 positions agree with TRBD2. Germline CDR1 reads MNHEY; CDR2 reads SMNVEV (reference sequence). The J segment lost 7 bases and the V segment lost 7 bases, leaving 16 bases of the junction unmatched. The CDR3 is made up of 16 amino acids. CDR3 in amino acids: CASKGLAGAPSGEQYF. CDR3 in DNA: TGTGCCAGCAAGGGGCTAGCGGGGGCCCCATCGGGGGAGCAGTACTTC.

The chain uses TRBV4-3 and TRBJ2-3; D is unresolved. The CDR3 spans 16 residues. The germline CDR1 and CDR2 sequences are LGHNA and YSLEER. The V gene lost 1 base and the J gene lost 4 bases, with 15 bases spanning the gap. The CDR3 bases are TGCGCCAGCAGCCAAGCCGGTAACTCCCCGTCAGATACGCAGTATTTT. Its protein product is CASSQAGNSPSDTQYF.

V usage is TRBV5-1 and J usage is TRBJ2-7; D remains ambiguous. The CDR3 covers 14 residues. The germline V gene has CDR1 SGHRS and CDR2 YFSETQ. V was shortened by 1 base and J by 5 bases, with 13 bases between the two germline ends. Here the CDR3 reads CASSLQSRSDEQYF. The CDR3, as DNA: TGCGCCAGCAGCTTGCAGAGCAGGTCTGACGAGCAGTACTTC.

V gene TRBV27 combines with J gene TRBJ2-5; D might be TRBD2 (6 bases). V was cut by 2 bases and J by 5 bases, with 12 bases left in between. CDR1 is MNHEY, CDR2 SMNVEV, per germline (reference sequence). This CDR3 region has 14 residues. In nucleotides, the CDR3 is TGTGCCAGCAGTTTAGGAGGGAATGGGGAGACCCAGTACTTC. The encoded protein is CASSLGGNGETQYF.

The rearrangement uses TRBV6-5 and TRBJ1-2; the D gene is possibly TRBD1 (6 bases). From germline, CDR1 is MNHEY and CDR2 SVGAGI. The ends were cut back, 6 bases at V and 3 bases at J, with 11 bases in the middle. The CDR3 spans 13 residues. The CDR3 DNA reads TGTGCCAGCAGGCGGACAGAGGACTATGGCTACACCTTC. Its protein is CASRRTEDYGYTF.

The chain has TRBV6-1 and TRBJ1-1, with D perhaps TRBD1 (5 bases). Germline V gene data show CDR1 as MNHNS and CDR2 as SASEGT. This CDR3 contains 15 residues. The V gene lost 0 bases and the J gene lost 8 bases, with 16 bases spanning the gap. Here the CDR3 DNA reads TGTGCCAGCAGTGAAGCTCGGGTGGGGGGTCCCGAAGCTTTCTTT. As protein: CASSEARVGGPEAFF.

The J gene is TRBJ1-2, the V gene TRBV7-9, with D perhaps TRBD1 (5 bases). This CDR3 region has 14 residues. Germline values: CDR1 SEHNR, CDR2 FQNEAQ (reference sequence). The germline V and J ends were trimmed by 5 bases and 8 bases, with 18 bases remaining between them. CDR3: CASSPGDRLGGYTF. Written as DNA, the CDR3 is TGTGCCAGCAGCCCGGGTGACAGACTCGGCGGCTACACCTTC.

V gene TRBV28 combines with J gene TRBJ1-5, with 7 nucleotides matching TRBD1. Germline trimming cut 6 bases from V and 5 bases from J; bases unmatched to any gene: 7. Germline V gives CDR1 MDHEN, CDR2 SYDVKM. The CDR3 contains 14 residues. CDR3 residues: CASSQTGLDQPQHF. The CDR3 coding sequence is TGTGCCAGCAGCCAGACAGGGTTGGATCAGCCCCAGCATTTT.

V is TRBV7-9 and J is TRBJ1-1, with 7 nucleotides matching TRBD1. The trim removed 5 bases at V and 1 base at J, leaving 4 bases unmatched. CDR1 and CDR2 from the germline V gene are SEHNR and FQNEAQ (reference sequence). CDR3 size: 14 residues. The CDR3 loop is CASSAGTENTEAFF. The CDR3 bases are TGTGCCAGCAGCGCCGGGACAGAGAACACTGAAGCTTTCTTT. Drawing the rest from reference TRBV7-9 and TRBJ1-1, the complete variable domain is DTGVSQNPRHKITKRGQNVTFRCDPISEHNRLYWYRQTLGQGPEFLTYFQNEAQLEKSRLLSDRFSAERPKGSFSTLEIQRTEQGDSAMYLCASSAGTENTEAFFGQGTRLTVV.

V gene TRBV2 combines with J gene TRBJ1-2; the match to TRBD1 covers 11 bases. The CDR3 sequence is 15 residues long. J was trimmed by 1 base and V by 3 bases; bases with no gene match: 1. Germline CDR1 SNHLY, CDR2 FYNNEI. Written as DNA, the CDR3 is TGTGCCAGCAGTGAGGGACAGGGGGGTAACTATGGCTACACCTTC. Translation: CASSEGQGGNYGYTF.

The CDR3 reads CASARDRVSGDQYF. CDR3 nucleotides: TGTGCCAGTGCCCGGGACAGAGTTTCTGGGGACCAGTACTTC. The rearrangement uses TRBV19 and TRBJ2-5; 7 nucleotides line up with TRBD1. The CDR3 is made up of 14 amino acids. V trimming: 8 bases; J trimming: 10 bases; junction bases outside the gene matches: 16. The V gene's germline CDR1 is LNHDA and CDR2 SQIVND (reference sequence). The full variable domain, its missing parts supplied by reference TRBV19 and TRBJ2-5, is DGGITQSPKYLFRKEGQNVTLSCEQNLNHDAMYWYRQDPGQGLRLIYYSQIVNDFQKGDIAEGYSVSREKKESFPLTVTSAQKNPTAFYLCASARDRVSGDQYFGPGTRLLVL.

The V call is TRBV5-1, the J call TRBJ2-2, with 10 bases matching TRBD1. The CDR3 is 16 residues long. Germline V CDR1 and CDR2: SGHRS, YFSETQ. V trimming: 9 bases; J trimming: 7 bases; junction bases outside the gene matches: 15. The CDR3 DNA sequence: TGCGCCACCACGGACCCGGGACAGGGGTTTTACGGGGAGCTGTTTTTT. Translating it yields CATTDPGQGFYGELFF. Drawing the rest from reference TRBV5-1 and TRBJ2-2, the complete variable domain is KAGVTQTPRYLIKTRGQQVTLSCSPISGHRSVSWYQQTPGQGLQFLFEYFSETQRNKGNFPGRFSGRQFSNSRSEMNVSTLELGDSALYLCATTDPGQGFYGELFFGEGSRLTVL.

The chain employs TRBV6-5 and TRBJ2-2; TRBD2 is a possible D gene (6 bases). In germline, CDR1 is MNHEY, CDR2 SVGAGI. Trimming removed 6 bases from V and 3 bases from J, with 11 bases in between. CDR3 length equals 14 residues. The CDR3 reads CASRPGVDTGELFF. Here the CDR3 DNA reads TGTGCCAGCAGACCGGGGGTCGACACCGGGGAGCTGTTTTTT.